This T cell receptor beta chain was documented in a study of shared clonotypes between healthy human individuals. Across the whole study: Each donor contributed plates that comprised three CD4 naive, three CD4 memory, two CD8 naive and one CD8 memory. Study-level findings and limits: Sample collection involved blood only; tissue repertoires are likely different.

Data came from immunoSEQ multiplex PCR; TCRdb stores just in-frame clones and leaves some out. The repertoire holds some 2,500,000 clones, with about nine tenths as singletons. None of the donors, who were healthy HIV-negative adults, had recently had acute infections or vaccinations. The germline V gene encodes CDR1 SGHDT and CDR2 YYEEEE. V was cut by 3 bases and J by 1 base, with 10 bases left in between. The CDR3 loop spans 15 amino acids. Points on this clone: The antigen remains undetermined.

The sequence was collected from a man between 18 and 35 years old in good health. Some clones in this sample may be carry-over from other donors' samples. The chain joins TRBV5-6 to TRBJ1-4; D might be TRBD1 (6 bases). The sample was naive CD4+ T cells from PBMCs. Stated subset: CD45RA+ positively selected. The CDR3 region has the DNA TGTGCCAGCAGCTCCACAGGGATAACTAATGAAAAACTGTTTTTT. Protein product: CASSSTGITNEKLFF.